This T cell receptor beta chain came from a study of cytomegalovirus exposure and HLA in healthy donors (TCRdb year 2017). A note on the overall study: An earlier analysis of roughly 630 of the donors reported about 250 Gb of sequence data and approximately 110 million unique TCR beta sequences from some 180 million T cells. A later analysis re-examined previously published TCR beta repertoires from just over 650 donors and added high-resolution HLA genotyping to investigate patterns of TCR occurrence. Among roughly 400 genotyped donors of the cohort, an average of around 240,000 unique TCR beta nucleotide sequences was sequenced per donor, of which about 20% were non-productive. Using immunosequencing, the study profiled T cell repertoires from 550 to 750 subjects and related those repertoires to cytomegalovirus serostatus. In addition to the first cohort of hundreds of subjects, a separate validation cohort of 130 or so different subjects was used. Of the approximately 400 genotyped donors, about 80% fell in the genetic ancestry cluster associated with self-reported Caucasian donors. In the later analysis, no new phenotypic data were used to find candidate immune exposures; instead, reliance was placed on TCR beta sequences and their occurrence across donors. An earlier analysis of fewer than 700 of the donors applied high-throughput TCR beta sequencing to assess whether each TCR beta V gene segment acted as functional or pseudogenic. Typing coverage varied by locus: 629-630 donors for A, B, C, DRB1 and DQB1; approximately 520 for DQA1; more than 600 for DPA1; approximately 470 for DPB1. The study aimed to test whether signatures of past pathogen exposure could be identified by cataloging public T cell receptors. An early release covering 550 to 650 HLA-typed donors comprised 250 to 350 gigabases of sequencing data and about 90 million unique TCR sequences. Every discovery cohort repertoire had been produced on one sequencing platform. Because of strong linkage in the cohort, 4 to 6 DR-DQ haplotypes were treated as single units for association and clustering. High-throughput TCR immunosequencing, statistical association of individual TCRs with disease status, and machine learning were combined to predict cytomegalovirus infection status. Donor age, sex, ethnicity and CMV serostatus were compiled together with the repertoire data. A later genetic analysis used genome-wide SNP genotypes for about 65% of the 666 donors, treating that subset as a discovery cohort. Both class I and class II loci were covered by HLA typing, at four-digit resolution. Findings and caveats that apply to the study as a whole: Because some donors lacked HLA typing at each locus, the association tests relied only on the typed subset. In a later analysis, HLA-associated TCR beta chains were found to be more clonally expanded and to have lower generation probabilities than equally common non-associated chains. Roughly uniform sequencing depth across donors was assumed in presence/absence analyses, although this assumption may not hold. In a later analysis, TCR association rates were found to vary across HLA loci, with the most associated TCRs seen for DRB1 alleles and the fewest for HLA-C alleles. Correlated functional status among segregating V segments might be attributable to linkage disequilibrium, but an unknown experimental factor could not be ruled out. Cytomegalovirus status was reported to be diagnosed by the classifier with high specificity and sensitivity in both the original and validation cohorts. At a false discovery rate of 0.05, a later analysis linked roughly 17,000 TCR beta sequences to specific HLA alleles. A group of highly shared sequence variants was considered likely to be a technical artifact of the sequencing pipeline. Because counts were too low, roughly 18 rarely observed V segments, including chromosome 9 orphons, were left out of the earlier analysis of some 600 of the donors. A total of about 180 TCR beta chains were listed by the study as associated with cytomegalovirus. While some public TCRs were present in many individuals, most TCR sequences turned up only very rarely across donors. In a later genetic analysis, fewer N-insertions in productive TCRs were reported among donors in an Asian-associated ancestry cluster than the approximately 710-donor mean. Several of the top co-occurrence clusters appeared to be linked to parvovirus B19, influenza, CMV and Epstein-Barr virus, according to a later analysis. In an earlier analysis of 587 of the donors, most TCR beta V segments appeared in productive rearrangements about 87% or about 30% of the time, broadly matching IMGT annotations. Some IMGT-functional V segments, including TRBV6-2 and TRBV6-3, could not be distinguished by the 87-base-pair reads and were therefore excluded. A further reported finding was that TCR beta sequences accurately predicted the HLA-A and HLA-B alleles for most subjects in the first cohort. In this cohort, only TCR beta chains were sequenced, and detectable features were limited by the absence of alpha or paired-chain data. In a later genetic analysis, a missense DCLRE1C variant was associated with V-gene and J-gene trimming of TCR beta chains, and the association was replicated in an independent cohort. The authors suggested that the approach could potentially be generalized to other disease states and immunological phenotypes. The only immune exposure information available for the cohort was CMV serostatus. Most CMV-associated TCR beta chains appeared to be HLA-restricted in a later analysis, and the HLA associations seemed to be driven largely by CMV exposure. A few of the identified cytomegalovirus-associated TCR beta chains were confirmed in vitro to be specific for cytomegalovirus antigens. Assigning TCR associations to individual alleles was difficult when HLA alleles, especially DR and DQ, strongly co-occurred.

In regard to this clone: The antigen it recognizes is unknown. Within one base of it there is no much larger clone, and no base qualities were kept.

In total, just over 650 healthy bone marrow donors made up the cohort. At the time of sampling, all cohort members were nominally healthy, though unrecorded immune exposures were likely present. The donor was CMV seropositive and belonged to the group of more than 250 seropositive cohort members. A peripheral blood sample was provided by each donor, and peripheral blood mononuclear cells were used for TCR beta sequencing. Genomic DNA extraction from the blood cell samples was performed with the Qiagen DNeasy Blood Extraction Kit. Libraries came from the immunoSEQ multiplex PCR assay. The multiplex PCR relied on a mix of 60 forward primers for TCR Vbeta segments and 13 reverse primers for TCR Jbeta segments. The CDR3 region of rearranged TCR beta genes was amplified from genomic DNA by a multiplex PCR assay. The amplified TCR beta libraries were sequenced on the Illumina HiSeq System as 87-base-pair reads. Under the source paper's analysis protocol: In a later analysis, some 80 million unique TCR beta chains were counted across the 500 to 700 repertoires, and roughly 10 million of these chains were shared by at least two donors. Raw reads were error-corrected and collapsed into unique sequences by a nearest-neighbor algorithm in which closely related sequences were merged to remove PCR and sequencing errors. CDR3 sequences were aligned to IMGT reference sequences to assign V, D and J gene segments. For a sequence to be retained, a match of at least six nucleotides to both a V gene segment and a J gene segment was required. A rearrangement was called productive if the CDR3 had no stop codons and remained in frame with V and J, and every other rearrangement was called non-productive. Following IMGT convention, CDR3 was defined as the stretch from the second conserved V-encoded cysteine up to the conserved J-encoded phenylalanine. Sequences without an unambiguous match to a single V gene segment were excluded from the earlier analysis of about 600 of the donors. An earlier analysis of a few hundred of the donors classified V segments as functional when productive rearrangements were above 56.7% and as segregating when the standard deviation between donors was above 5%. To diagnose cytomegalovirus status from the catalog of TCR beta chain sequences, a statistical classification framework was built. V and J gene assignment, in a later analysis, came from comparing TCR nucleotide sequences with IMGT/GENE-DB human TR gene sequences. Using the TCRdist pipeline, a later analysis assigned CDR3 sequences along with most-parsimonious VDJ recombination scenarios. In a later analysis, each TCR beta chain was defined by its CDR3 amino acid sequence together with its V-gene family, and reads without a unique V-gene family were excluded. A later analysis removed over 500 highly shared, low-generation-probability nucleotide sequences to deal with suspected cross-contamination and a sequencing artifact. A later analysis calculated a clonal expansion index for each public chain from normalized within-repertoire ranks of inferred template counts. A later analysis computed generation probabilities with a VDJ recombination model fitted to out-of-frame rearrangements, and checked the results against IGoR. In a later analysis, hypergeometric tests were used to score TCR-TCR, TCR-HLA and TCR-CMV co-occurrence, with a repertoire-size bias correction applied to TCR pairs. False discovery rates were estimated in a later analysis by permuting HLA or CMV assignments 20 times. In a later analysis, co-occurring TCRs were grouped using DBSCAN, with TCRdist sequence similarity added in when clustering inside HLA-allele-positive subsets. Co-occurrence clustering excluded repertoires with fewer than 30,000 or more than 120,000 public chains, plus five with anomalous nucleotide sharing. Sourced from immuneACCESS, this table was stored by TCRdb with only in-frame sequences that have V and J called. A share of the clones is absent; for the studies checked, an unresolved V gene accounts for under half, and the remainder has no known explanation. That table is the source of V, J and clone size, and D and trimming were worked out from the DNA. Here the sample has approximately 130,000 clones; roughly 82% occur a single time. Less than 3.5% of the sample is taken by the ten largest.

CDR1 is given as SQVTM and CDR2 as ANQGSEA, both from the germline V gene. The junction carries 16 bases between V and J, which are trimmed by 5 bases and 1 base respectively. The CDR3 numbers 15 residues from cysteine through phenylalanine. Only the CDR3 region is kept as DNA, spanning 45 bases read in frame from base 1. Rearrangement joined TRBV29-1 to TRBJ2-3; tentative D gene TRBD2, with 6 bases matching. The material sequenced was PBMCs. The TCR comes from a woman between 40 and 50 years old in good health and CMV-seropositive. CDR3 reads: CSVRQTGTGTDTQYF. The DNA is as follows: TGCAGCGTTCGCCAAACCGGGACTGGCACAGATACGCAGTATTTT.